What follows are 30 T cell receptor beta chains derived from one specimen sequenced in a study of blood T cell repertoires in COVID-19 (TCRdb year 2020). The library was generated by the immunoSEQ multiplex PCR assay. Drawn from immuneACCESS, this table holds only the in-frame rearrangements with V and J called that TCRdb kept. Clones are partly lost; checked studies trace under half to an unresolved V gene and leave the rest unexplained. This sample lists roughly 180,000 clones; approximately 86% were detected once. Jointly, the top ten make up 6.5% to 7.5% of the sample. The sample was peripheral blood. Receptors originate from an elderly man with COVID-19, enrolled during active disease.

This clone was counted a single time. This chain uses TRBV21-1 with TRBJ2-7; TRBD1 is the table's D call, not checked against the DNA. TRBV21-1 is an annotated pseudogene. The CDR3 contains 17 residues. CDR3 sequence: CASSSRTGRDRPYEQYF. The CDR3 region has the DNA TGTGCCAGCAGTTCAAGGACAGGGAGAGACCGGCCCTACGAGCAGTACTTC.

Remarks on this clone: The same CDR3 is also encoded by other DNA sequences in this sample. The genes are TRBV18 and TRBJ1-2; 7 bases agree with TRBD1. V lost 6 bases, J lost 3 bases, and 4 bases stayed unmatched. The CDR3 is 13 amino acids. Germline CDR1 is KGHSH and CDR2 is LQKENI. CDR3 loop: CASSPGTDYGYTF. The CDR3 bases are TGTGCCAGCTCTCCCGGGACAGACTATGGCTACACCTTC.

The V gene is TRBV18, the J gene TRBJ1-5; a possible D gene is TRBD1 (5 bases). Germline CDR1 and CDR2: KGHSH and LQKENI. The CDR3 runs to 14 residues. Trimming cost V 4 bases and J 5 bases, with 12 bases left between them. CDR3 bases: TGTGCCAGCTCACTTTCTGGGGGGGATCAGCCCCAGCATTTT. This encodes CASSLSGGDQPQHF. Supplemented by reference TRBV18 and TRBJ1-5, the full variable domain reads NAGVMQNPRHLVRRRGQEARLRCSPMKGHSHVYWYRQLPEEGLKFMVYLQKENIIDESGMPKERFSAEFPKEGPSILRIQQVVRGDSAAYFCASSLSGGDQPQHFGDGTRLSIL.

V and J are TRBV19 and TRBJ1-2, with a weak D call TRBD1 (6 bases). Germline CDR1 is LNHDA and CDR2 is SQIVND (reference sequence). This CDR3 is built from 13 residues. V dropped 3 bases and J dropped 6 bases, with 11 bases sitting between them. This chain's CDR3 is CASSIGRGHGYTF. The CDR3 nucleotides read TGTGCCAGTAGTATTGGCAGGGGTCATGGCTACACCTTC.

The V call is TRBV4-3, the J call TRBJ1-2, with 8 bases that match TRBD1. Germline trimming cut 0 bases from V and 5 bases from J; bases unmatched to any gene: 11. Germline V CDR1 and CDR2: LGHNA, YSLEER. The CDR3 consists of 17 residues. The chain's CDR3 is CASSQEGAGGGWYGYTF. The CDR3 coding sequence is TGCGCCAGCAGCCAAGAGGGGGCAGGGGGCGGGTGGTATGGCTACACCTTC.

Here the CDR3 reads CASSLDRSYNSPLHF. CDR3 nucleotides: TGCGCCAGCAGCTTGGACAGGTCTTATAATTCACCCCTCCACTTT. This chain links TRBV5-1 with TRBJ1-6, with a tentative D call TRBD1 (5 bases). Trimming removed 0 bases from V and 4 bases from J, with 8 bases in between. This CDR3 spans 15 amino acids. Germline V gene data show CDR1 as SGHRS and CDR2 as YFSETQ.

About this clone itself: Other DNA sequences in the same sample also yield this CDR3. The V gene is TRBV24-1, the J gene TRBJ2-7; maybe TRBD1 (6 bases). Trimming took 3 bases from V and 3 from J, leaving 11 bases between them. Germline V gene data show CDR1 as KGHDR and CDR2 as SFDVKD. This CDR3 has 14 amino acids. CDR3 amino acids: CATSDTGQDYEQYF. In DNA, the CDR3 is TGTGCCACCAGTGATACGGGACAAGACTACGAGCAGTACTTC.

This clone was observed a single time. V usage is TRBV25-1 and J usage is TRBJ2-6; D might be TRBD1 (5 bases). CDR3 size: 17 residues. The V gene lost 4 bases and the J gene lost 0 bases, with 13 bases spanning the gap. The germline V gene has CDR1 MGHDK and CDR2 SYGVNS. The CDR3 coding sequence is TGTGCCAGCAGTGCCGACAGCTTATCCTCTGGGGCCAACGTCCTGACTTTC. Amino acids: CASSADSLSSGANVLTF.

The chain has TRBV7-9 and TRBJ2-7; 8 bases fit TRBD1. The germline V gene has CDR1 SEHNR and CDR2 FQNEAQ (reference sequence). V lost 2 bases to trimming and J lost 7 bases; unmatched junction nucleotides: 7. The CDR3 loop spans 14 amino acids. The CDR3 DNA reads as TGTGCCAGCAGCTTAAAGGCAGGGGGCAGTGAGCAGTACTTC. Translation gives CASSLKAGGSEQYF.

The chain recombines TRBV7-3 with TRBJ1-2, with a possible D match to TRBD1 (6 bases). The CDR3 has 16 residues. V lost 4 bases, J lost 3 bases, and 18 bases lay in between. Germline V CDR1 and CDR2: SGHTA, FQGTGA. This chain's CDR3 is CASSSMVTGIYYGYTF. The CDR3 DNA reads TGTGCCAGCAGCTCCATGGTTACAGGGATTTACTATGGCTACACCTTC.

In its sample, this clone was seen once. The rearrangement uses TRBV7-9 and TRBJ2-2; 8 bases fit TRBD1. CDR1 SEHNR and CDR2 FQNEAQ come from the germline V gene (reference sequence). The CDR3 has 13 residues. Trimming cost V 7 bases and J 5 bases; bases outside gene matches: 3. DNA of the CDR3: TGTGCCAGCACCCAGGGGGCGACCGGGGAGCTGTTTTTT. Amino acids: CASTQGATGELFF.

The V gene is TRBV4-3, the J gene TRBJ2-6, with TRBD1 as a possible D gene (6 bases). This CDR3 comprises 19 residues. V was pared by 0 bases and J by 0 bases, with 15 bases between. From germline, CDR1 is LGHNA and CDR2 YSLEER. CDR3 nucleotide sequence: TGCGCCAGCAGCCAAGATCCAGGACAGATGTACTCTGGGGCCAACGTCCTGACTTTC. Protein: CASSQDPGQMYSGANVLTF.

The chain uses TRBV19 and TRBJ1-1, with 9 bases matching TRBD1. The V and J ends lost 7 bases and 0 bases, in that order; junction bases with no gene match: 12. The length of the CDR3 is 17 residues. Looked up from germline, CDR1 is LNHDA and CDR2 is SQIVND (reference sequence). The CDR3, as DNA: TGTGCCAGTACCCTACAGGGGGCGGAGGCGCTGAACACTGAAGCTTTCTTT. Protein product: CASTLQGAEALNTEAFF.

J is TRBJ2-4 and V is TRBV3-1 (or the pseudogene TRBV3-2), with a weak D call TRBD2 (6 bases). Trimming pared 4 bases from V and 2 bases from J, leaving 15 bases between. Germline CDR1 reads LGHDT; CDR2 reads YNNKEL (reference sequence). The CDR3 totals 16 residues. For the CDR3, the DNA is TGTGCCAGCAGCCCTTTGGAGGGCGGATCCAAAAACATTCAGTACTTC. It codes for CASSPLEGGSKNIQYF.

This sequence joins TRBV6-1 and TRBJ2-5, with D possibly matching TRBD1 (5 bases). This CDR3 is 16 amino acids long. Germline V gene lookup returns CDR1 MNHNS and CDR2 SASEGT. Trimming removed 1 base from V and 5 bases from J, with 17 bases in between. Here the CDR3 reads CASSEEGGAGWETQYF. The CDR3 DNA reads TGTGCCAGCAGTGAAGAAGGTGGGGCAGGCTGGGAGACCCAGTACTTC.

This clone was seen once. This chain joins TRBV9 and TRBJ1-4, with 11 bases matching TRBD1. V dropped 4 bases and J dropped 8; count of bases not matched to a gene: 7. The CDR3 has 15 residues. Germline CDR1 reads SGDLS; CDR2 reads YYNGEE. The CDR3 sequence is CASSTRTGGREKLFF. As DNA, the CDR3 is TGTGCCAGCAGCACCCGGACAGGGGGCAGGGAAAAACTGTTTTTT.

This chain's CDR3 is CASRPPGGNTEAFF. For the CDR3, the DNA is TGTGCCAGCAGACCTCCGGGAGGGAACACTGAAGCTTTCTTT. This chain uses TRBV2 with TRBJ1-1, with unresolved D. CDR1 and CDR2 (germline): SNHLY, FYNNEI. With 6 bases removed from V and 1 base from J, the gap between germline ends came to 12 bases. The CDR3 spans 14 residues.

On this clone itself: A read error may produce the germline difference seen at one junction end. This sample includes further DNA sequences coding for the same CDR3. This chain joins TRBV7-2 and TRBJ2-3, with 10 bases aligning to TRBD2. The CDR3 is made up of 15 amino acids. Germline values: CDR1 SGHTA, CDR2 FQGNSA. Written as DNA, the CDR3 is TGTGCCAGCAGCCTAGCGGGGGCTGGGGCAGATACGCAGTATTTT. Translating it yields CASSLAGAGADTQYF.

This chain connects TRBV5-1 to TRBJ1-1; 7 nucleotides match TRBD1. In germline, CDR1 is SGHRS, CDR2 YFSETQ. CDR3 length equals 15 residues. With 0 bases clipped from V and 3 bases from J, the junction kept 5 bases outside the gene matches. The CDR3 DNA follows: TGCGCCAGCAGCTTGGCCAAGGGGGCAGACACTGAAGCTTTCTTT. As protein: CASSLAKGADTEAFF. Complete variable domain (other parts from reference TRBV5-1 and TRBJ1-1): KAGVTQTPRYLIKTRGQQVTLSCSPISGHRSVSWYQQTPGQGLQFLFEYFSETQRNKGNFPGRFSGRQFSNSRSEMNVSTLELGDSALYLCASSLAKGADTEAFFGQGTRLTVV.

Comments on this clone: This specimen includes other DNA sequences encoding the same CDR3. The chain employs TRBV2 and TRBJ2-5; no reliable D call. Trimming removed 4 bases from V and 5 bases from J, with 5 bases in between. The CDR3 covers 11 residues. The germline V gene has CDR1 SNHLY and CDR2 FYNNEI. The chain's CDR3 is CASSAGETQYF. The DNA of the CDR3 is TGTGCCAGCAGTGCCGGGGAGACCCAGTACTTC.

The gene calls are TRBV5-1 and TRBJ2-5; the match to TRBD2 covers 8 bases. The CDR3 spans 16 residues. Per the germline V gene, CDR1 is SGHRS and CDR2 is YFSETQ. The J segment lost 4 bases and the V segment lost 0 bases, leaving 8 bases of the junction unmatched. The CDR3 DNA reads TGCGCCAGCAGCTTGGCCCGCGGGGGGAAGGCAGAGACCCAGTACTTC. It translates to CASSLARGGKAETQYF.

This chain joins TRBV2 and TRBJ1-1; the D gene is possibly TRBD1 (6 bases). Germline V gives CDR1 SNHLY, CDR2 FYNNEI. The CDR3 contains 15 residues. Between the trimmed V and J ends, which lost 4 bases and 5 bases, there was a span of 17 bases. The CDR3 nucleotides are TGTGCCAGCAGTGTGTGGATCCAGGGGCAAACTGAAGCTTTCTTT. Residues: CASSVWIQGQTEAFF.

The chain has TRBV7-9 and TRBJ2-3, with TRBD2 identical over 8 bases. The CDR3 contains 15 residues. Germline CDR1 reads SEHNR; CDR2 reads FQNEAQ (reference sequence). V trimming: 5 bases; J trimming: 1 base; junction bases outside the gene matches: 5. CDR3 coding DNA: TGTGCCAGCAGCCCGTTGACTAGCGGCACAGATACGCAGTATTTT. This encodes CASSPLTSGTDTQYF.

The gene calls are TRBV7-2 and TRBJ2-7; 7 bases match TRBD1. The CDR3 runs 13 residues. CDR1 SGHTA and CDR2 FQGNSA come from the germline V gene. V lost 5 bases and J lost 3; bases outside the gene matches: 4. CDR3 amino acids: CASSTRQGYEQYF. CDR3 nucleotides: TGTGCCAGCAGCACCCGACAGGGCTACGAGCAGTACTTC.

The rearrangement uses TRBV5-1 and TRBJ1-2, with D perhaps matching TRBD1 (5 bases). The V end was cut by 4 bases, the J end by 4 bases, with 14 bases between. CDR3 length equals 14 residues. Germline CDR1 reads SGHRS; CDR2 reads YFSETQ. In nucleotides, the CDR3 is TGCGCCAGCAGCGCGTCTGGGGGGGTCTATGGCTACACCTTC. It yields the protein CASSASGGVYGYTF.

V usage is TRBV6-5 and J usage is TRBJ2-3; 9 bases are shared with TRBD2. Germline loops: CDR1 MNHEY, CDR2 SVGAGI. The CDR3 extends over 16 amino acids. V was clipped by 4 bases and J by 0 bases; unmatched bases: 5. The CDR3 nucleotides are TGTGCCAGCAGTTTCCAGCGGGGGGCTAGCACAGATACGCAGTATTTT. Translated, it gives CASSFQRGASTDTQYF.

The CDR3 coding sequence is TGTGCCAGCAGCCAAACCACAGGACAGGGGGGGTCCTACGAGCAGTACTTC. It specifies CASSQTTGQGGSYEQYF. The chain links TRBV14 to TRBJ2-7, with 10 bases that match TRBD1. V lost 2 bases to trimming and J lost 1 base; unmatched junction nucleotides: 8. This CDR3 region has 17 residues. Germline CDR1 and CDR2: SGHDN and FVKESK.

The CDR3 here is CSVEERGGDNEQFF. In DNA, the CDR3 is TGCAGCGTTGAGGAGCGAGGTGGAGACAATGAGCAGTTCTTC. The chain joins TRBV29-1 to TRBJ2-1; no clear D. Looked up from germline, CDR1 is SQVTM and CDR2 is ANQGSEA. V was shortened by 3 bases and J by 5 bases, with 14 bases between the two germline ends. The CDR3 spans 14 residues.

V gene TRBV13 combines with J gene TRBJ2-7, with a tentative D call TRBD1 (6 bases). Germline V gene lookup returns CDR1 PRHDT and CDR2 FYEKMQ (reference sequence). The CDR3 has 14 amino acids. Trimming left V 3 bases short and J 5 bases short, with 14 bases between. CDR3 protein: CASSLVNRDHEQYF. For the CDR3, the DNA is TGTGCCAGCAGCTTGGTTAACAGGGACCACGAGCAGTACTTC.

The J gene is TRBJ1-1, the V gene TRBV7-3; D might be TRBD1 (6 bases). CDR3 length: 14 residues. V was clipped by 4 bases and J by 3 bases, with 12 bases between them. CDR1 is SGHTA, CDR2 FQGTGA, per germline. The CDR3 region has the DNA TGTGCCAGCAGCTCACAGGGTTTTGACACTGAAGCTTTCTTT. As protein: CASSSQGFDTEAFF.